This record concerns one T cell receptor (beta chain) sequence. The data were taken from a study of cytomegalovirus exposure and HLA in healthy donors. CDR1 is LNHDA and CDR2 is SQIVND in the germline V gene (reference sequence). With 4 bases removed from V and 5 bases from J, the gap between germline ends came to 12 bases. The CDR3 has 14 amino acids. Profiling relied on immunoSEQ multiplex PCR, and the TCRdb table lists in-frame clones only, not all of them. The sample has about 150,000 clones; 85% to 90% are singletons. Material for sequencing was PBMCs. The TCR sequence derives from a human donor in good health. The rearrangement uses TRBV19 and TRBJ2-1; D perhaps matches TRBD2 (5 bases). CDR3 DNA: TGTGCCAGTAGTACAACCGGGATCAACAATGAGCAGTTCTTC. This encodes CASSTTGINNEQFF. Supplemented by reference TRBV19 and TRBJ2-1, the full variable domain reads DGGITQSPKYLFRKEGQNVTLSCEQNLNHDAMYWYRQDPGQGLRLIYYSQIVNDFQKGDIAEGYSVSREKKESFPLTVTSAQKNPTAFYLCASSTTGINNEQFFGPGTRLTVL.